Below are 23 T cell receptor beta chains sequenced from a single sample in a study of blood T cells in healthy people across ages. It was with a sample-barcoded 5' primer and a J-beta primer mix that a second PCR of about 6 to 12 cycles was run. TCRdb processed the 5' RACE reads anew with MiXCR; each CDR3 protein has one entry. The sample has roughly 550,000 distinct CDR3 sequences, 20% to 30% seen once. These sequences were also reported in another study, on T cells of mothers and their children.

What was sequenced was blood. The source is a boy younger than 18 in good health.

This chain connects TRBV9 to TRBJ2-7; unclear D gene. The CDR3 covers 16 residues. CDR1 is SGDLS and CDR2 is YYNGEE in the germline V gene. Between the trimmed V and J ends, which lost 2 bases and 2 bases, there was a span of 17 bases. The CDR3 sequence is CASSVYPVGFPYEQYF. The CDR3 DNA follows: TGTGCCAGCAGCGTGTACCCAGTGGGATTCCCCTACGAGCAGTACTTC. Combining the CDR3 with reference TRBV9 and TRBJ2-7 gives the whole variable domain DSGVTQTPKHLITATGQRVTLRCSPRSGDLSVYWYQQSLDQGLQFLIQYYNGEERAKGNILERFSAQQFPDLHSELNLSSLELGDSALYFCASSVYPVGFPYEQYFGPGTRLTVT.

This clonotype was counted ten times or more. V usage is TRBV28 and J usage is TRBJ2-7; D gene uncertain. This CDR3 spans 11 amino acids. Germline CDR1 and CDR2: MDHEN and SYDVKM. V was shortened by 3 bases and J by 4 bases, with 4 bases between the two germline ends. CDR3 residues: CASSFEYEQYF. CDR3 sequence (DNA): TGTGCCAGCAGTTTTGAATACGAGCAGTACTTC.

This clonotype was recorded a few times. The V call is TRBV9, the J call TRBJ2-5; D may correspond to TRBD1 or TRBD2 (6 bases each). This CDR3 contains 17 residues. Trimming stripped 3 bases from V and 5 bases from J, with 23 bases between. The germline CDR1 and CDR2 sequences are SGDLS and YYNGEE. As DNA, the CDR3 is TGTGCCAGCAGCGAGGGGGTACTGGCGGGAATACGGGAGACCCAGTACTTC. It translates to CASSEGVLAGIRETQYF.

V is TRBV10-3 and J is TRBJ2-7; D gene unclear. Trimming cost V 7 bases and J 2 bases, with 15 bases left between them. Germline V gives CDR1 ENHRY, CDR2 SYGVKD. The CDR3 sequence is 14 residues long. The CDR3 reads CAIKGVQPAYEQYF. CDR3 coding DNA: TGTGCCATCAAAGGAGTACAGCCAGCCTACGAGCAGTACTTC.

This chain links TRBV7-2 with TRBJ2-1; 16 bases fit TRBD2. The CDR3 loop spans 19 amino acids. CDR1 is SGHTA, CDR2 FQGNSA, per germline. V lost 4 bases and J lost 4; bases outside the gene matches: 10. The CDR3 DNA follows: TGTGCCAGCAGCTACCGTCCCGGGACTAGCGGGAGGGGTTACAATGAGCAGTTCTTC. Translated: CASSYRPGTSGRGYNEQFF.

In its sample, this clonotype was seen a few times. The rearrangement links TRBV12-3 or TRBV12-4 to TRBJ1-1, with D hard to call. Deletions cut 7 bases from V and 3 bases from J, with 6 bases between. The CDR3 runs to 11 residues. DNA for the CDR3: TGTGCCAGCACCATTTACACTGAAGCTTTCTTT. Translating it yields CASTIYTEAFF.

This clonotype was observed a few times. The rearrangement joins TRBV11-2 to TRBJ1-2; D is undetermined. Germline CDR1 SGHAT, CDR2 FQNNGV. V was cut by 1 base and J by 3 bases, with 12 bases left in between. This CDR3 region has 15 residues. The CDR3 region is CASSLVAEVDYGYTF. DNA for the CDR3: TGTGCCAGCAGCTTAGTAGCGGAAGTCGACTATGGCTACACCTTC.

This clonotype was recorded a few times. The chain employs TRBV2 and TRBJ2-4; TRBD2 might be the D (7 bases). Trimming took 7 bases from V and 2 from J, leaving 18 bases between them. In germline, CDR1 is SNHLY, CDR2 FYNNEI. The CDR3 runs to 16 residues. The CDR3 DNA follows: TGTGCCAGCATCGAGGGGGGAGGGAATTCCAAAAACATTCAGTACTTC. This gives the protein CASIEGGGNSKNIQYF.

This clonotype occurred a few times. This chain links TRBV7-9 with TRBJ1-2, with 8 bases fitting TRBD1. Germline V lookup: CDR1 SEHNR, CDR2 FQNEAQ (reference sequence). The CDR3 is 13 amino acids. Trimming cost V 10 bases and J 4 bases; bases outside gene matches: 8. CDR3 in DNA: TGTGCCATTGCGGACAGGGCGGGCTATGGCTACACCTTC. Amino acid sequence: CAIADRAGYGYTF.

The chain links TRBV28 to TRBJ1-2; D is possibly TRBD1 (6 bases). CDR1 and CDR2 (germline): MDHEN, SYDVKM. The V and J ends lost 3 bases and 6 bases respectively, with 23 bases between them. CDR3 length: 17 residues. The CDR3 sequence: CASSFWPGTGKGDGYTF. CDR3 nucleotide sequence: TGTGCCAGCAGTTTTTGGCCAGGAACAGGGAAAGGAGATGGCTACACCTTC.

This clonotype was seen more than once but under ten times. V gene TRBV5-6 combines with J gene TRBJ2-7, with D maybe TRBD2 (5 bases). The V end was cut by 3 bases, the J end by 4 bases, with 17 bases between. Germline V gene data show CDR1 as SGHDT and CDR2 as YYEEEE. The CDR3 length is 15 residues. This chain's CDR3 is CASSSYGVRVYEQYF. CDR3 in DNA: TGTGCCAGCAGCTCTTACGGGGTGAGGGTTTACGAGCAGTACTTC.

This clonotype was recorded a few times. V usage is TRBV11-2 and J usage is TRBJ2-2; weak D call: TRBD1 (6 bases). CDR3 length: 15 amino acids. Germline lookup yields CDR1 SGHAT and CDR2 FQNNGV. The V gene lost 1 base and the J gene lost 5 bases, with 11 bases spanning the gap. CDR3 sequence: CASSLGGGETGELFF. The CDR3 nucleotides are TGTGCCAGCAGCTTAGGAGGGGGAGAGACCGGGGAGCTGTTTTTT.

The V and J genes are TRBV7-2 and TRBJ2-5; D might be TRBD1 (7 bases). Germline V CDR1 and CDR2: SGHTA, FQGNSA. Trimming cost V 5 bases and J 4 bases, with 17 bases left between them. This CDR3 has 15 amino acids. CDR3 region: CASSPNQGGGETQYF. CDR3 nucleotides: TGTGCCAGCAGCCCCAATCAGGGGGGAGGAGAGACCCAGTACTTC.

V and J are TRBV7-6 and TRBJ1-4, with TRBD1 as a possible D gene (6 bases). The CDR3 runs to 14 residues. Trimming cost V 8 bases and J 4 bases, with 14 bases left between them. Germline V gene data show CDR1 as SGHVS and CDR2 as FNYEAQ. The CDR3, as DNA: TGTGCCAGCGGTCAGGGGATTAATAATGAAAAACTGTTTTTT. Its protein is CASGQGINNEKLFF.

The chain links TRBV7-9 to TRBJ1-4; 10 positions agree with TRBD1. J gave up 7 bases and V 5 bases, and 7 bases lay outside the gene matches. Germline CDR1 and CDR2: SEHNR and FQNEAQ (reference sequence). CDR3 size: 15 residues. In DNA form, the CDR3 reads TGTGCCAGCAGCCCCCGACAGGGGGCGGGTGAAAAACTGTTTTTT. Encoded protein: CASSPRQGAGEKLFF.

This clonotype was seen once. The rearrangement uses TRBV20-1 and TRBJ1-1; possible D gene TRBD1, 5 bases. V was cut by 6 bases and J by 4 bases, with 12 bases left in between. The length of the CDR3 is 12 residues. Germline V gene lookup returns CDR1 DFQATT and CDR2 SNEGSKA (reference sequence). CDR3 bases: TGCAGTGCCGCTACGAGGGGCACTGAAGCTTTCTTT. It encodes CSAATRGTEAFF.

This clonotype was recorded a few times. The chain carries TRBV3-1 and TRBJ2-2, with 8 positions matching TRBD2. Germline V CDR1 and CDR2: LGHDT, YNNKEL (reference sequence). Trimming took 1 base from V and 5 from J; bases not matched to a gene: 3. This CDR3 contains 15 residues. CDR3 in amino acids: CASSQGLARTGELFF. CDR3 nucleotides: TGTGCCAGCAGCCAAGGACTAGCGAGGACCGGGGAGCTGTTTTTT.

This clonotype appeared a few times. The chain employs TRBV3-1 and TRBJ2-2; possibly TRBD1 for D (6 bases). Germline V gives CDR1 LGHDT, CDR2 YNNKEL (reference sequence). Trimming stripped 8 bases from V and 1 base from J, with 8 bases between. This CDR3 has 13 residues. The CDR3 reads CASEGQNTGELFF. Written as DNA, the CDR3 is TGTGCCAGCGAGGGACAGAACACCGGGGAGCTGTTTTTT.

With respect to this clonotype: At one of its ends the junction is not consistent with the germline gene, which may arise from a read error. The rearrangement joins TRBV2 to TRBJ1-2; a possible D gene is TRBD1 (5 bases). The V gene's germline CDR1 is SNHLY and CDR2 FYNNEI. The CDR3 length is 15 residues. CDR3 sequence (DNA): TGTACCAGCAGTGAAGCGCTTCGGGGGGGCTATGGCTACACCTTC. Translated: CTSSEALRGGYGYTF.

This clonotype was recorded a few times. The chain carries TRBV27 and TRBJ2-1, with 14 bases that match TRBD2. The ends lost 4 bases at V and 7 bases at J; junction bases unmatched: 9. The CDR3 has 17 residues. Germline V lookup: CDR1 MNHEY, CDR2 SMNVEV (reference sequence). DNA for the CDR3: TGTGCCAGCAGTTCCCGGGGACTAGCGGGAGTCACGAATGAGCAGTTCTTC. Amino acids: CASSSRGLAGVTNEQFF.

The gene calls are TRBV20-1 and TRBJ2-2, with a possible D match to TRBD2 (6 bases). Germline values: CDR1 DFQATT, CDR2 SNEGSKA (reference sequence). The V gene lost 5 bases and the J gene lost 0 bases, with 16 bases spanning the gap. There are 16 residues in the CDR3. For the CDR3, the DNA is TGCAGTGCTGATAGCGGATCCATCGCGAACACCGGGGAGCTGTTTTTT. As protein: CSADSGSIANTGELFF.

CDR3 region: CSASPDTIMNTEAFF. Written as DNA, the CDR3 is TGCAGTGCCTCCCCCGACACCATCATGAACACTGAAGCTTTCTTT. The chain is built from TRBV29-1 and TRBJ1-1; no firm D call. Germline-derived CDR1 and CDR2 are SQVTM and ANQGSEA. CDR3 size: 15 residues.

This clonotype was seen just once. This sequence joins TRBV5-1 and TRBJ2-3; 8 bases map to TRBD1. Looked up from germline, CDR1 is SGHRS and CDR2 is YFSETQ. Losses at the gene ends were 0 bases for V and 2 bases for J; bases not matched to a gene: 5. The CDR3 consists of 16 residues. CDR3 bases: TGCGCCAGCAGCTTGGGCACGGGACAGGTCACAGATACGCAGTATTTT. It translates to CASSLGTGQVTDTQYF.